This T cell receptor beta chain was observed in a study of blood T cells in healthy people across ages. A second PCR, run for about 7 to 11 cycles, used a sample-barcoded 5' primer plus a J-beta primer mix. TCRdb re-called the 5' RACE reads through MiXCR, storing one row per CDR3 protein. The top ten hold under 8% of the sample, which has about 1,400,000 distinct CDR3 sequences, roughly 45% seen once. This clonotype was seen only once. Its cognate antigen is unknown. Germline CDR1 and CDR2: MNHNS and SASEGT. The length of the CDR3 is 19 residues. Trimming at V came to 5 bases and at J to 4 bases, leaving 20 bases not matched to a gene. Study-level results: Roughly linearly, TCR beta diversity per million T cells fell as age increased. Naive and antigen-experienced cells could not be conclusively compared, given unsorted PBMCs.

The sample comprised blood. This receptor was obtained from a woman in her late teens or twenties in good health. The chain is built from TRBV6-1 and TRBJ2-1, with 7 bases aligning to TRBD2. The CDR3 region is CASSTPGPAGTRSYNEQFF. DNA for the CDR3: TGTGCCAGCAGTACCCCGGGACCAGCGGGGACCCGGTCGTACAATGAGCAGTTCTTC.